The 20 T cell receptor beta chains below come from one sample, sequenced in a study of blood T cell repertoires in COVID-19. TCRdb's table, derived via immunoSEQ multiplex PCR, lists solely in-frame clones and lacks some. The sample comprises tens of thousands of clones, 75% to 85% of which are singletons, and roughly 13% rests with the top ten. The sequencing sample was made of peripheral blood. All receptors come from a human donor in a cohort sampled during active COVID-19.

The chain links TRBV2 to TRBJ1-1, with no clear D. V was shortened by 2 bases and J by 6 bases, with 13 bases between the two germline ends. This CDR3 has 14 amino acids. CDR1 is SNHLY, CDR2 FYNNEI, per germline. In DNA form, the CDR3 reads TGTGCCAGCAGTGAATTAGGGAGGGAGGCTGAAGCTTTCTTT. This sequence encodes CASSELGREAEAFF.

This clone appeared a single time. The chain has TRBV30 and TRBJ2-7; 11 bases are a match to TRBD2. The CDR3 extends over 14 amino acids. Germline CDR1 GTSNPN, CDR2 SVGIG (reference sequence). Trimming removed 4 bases from V and 6 bases from J; junction bases left unmatched: 8. The CDR3 protein is CAWTQGLAASEQYF. The CDR3 nucleotides are TGTGCCTGGACTCAGGGACTAGCGGCCTCCGAGCAGTACTTC.

This sequence joins TRBV24-1 and TRBJ2-3; D ambiguous. The V end was cut by 4 bases, the J end by 2 bases, with 6 bases between. Per the germline V gene, CDR1 is KGHDR and CDR2 is SFDVKD. CDR3 size: 13 residues. The DNA of the CDR3 is TGTGCCACCAGTGACCCCAACACAGATACGCAGTATTTT. The encoded protein is CATSDPNTDTQYF.

This rearrangement joins TRBV7-2 to TRBJ2-1; 9 bases match TRBD1. Germline V gives CDR1 SGHTA, CDR2 FQGNSA. V shed 5 bases, J shed 9 bases, and the junction held 5 bases outside the gene matches. The CDR3 totals 13 residues. Here the CDR3 reads CASSRETGGEQFF. In DNA, the CDR3 is TGTGCCAGCAGCCGCGAGACAGGGGGTGAGCAGTTCTTC.

The rearrangement joins TRBV28 to TRBJ2-3; D call uncertain. V lost 5 bases and J 1 base, leaving 4 bases between the germline ends. Germline lookup yields CDR1 MDHEN and CDR2 SYDVKM. The CDR3 loop spans 12 amino acids. Here the CDR3 DNA reads TGTGCCAGCAGTCTAGGCACAGATACGCAGTATTTT. As protein: CASSLGTDTQYF.

V usage is TRBV4-1 and J usage is TRBJ1-4, with 7 bases lining up with TRBD1. V lost 10 bases to trimming and J lost 5 bases; unmatched junction nucleotides: 7. Germline assignment: CDR1 MGHRA and CDR2 YSYEKL. The CDR3 runs 13 residues. The DNA of the CDR3 is TGCGCCACCCGACAGGGACCAAATGAAAAACTGTTTTTT. Its translation: CATRQGPNEKLFF.

This chain joins TRBV9 and TRBJ2-2; TRBD2 agrees at 7 bases. The ends lost 0 bases at V and 7 bases at J; junction bases unmatched: 3. The CDR3 totals 14 residues. The germline V gene encodes CDR1 SGDLS and CDR2 YYNGEE. The CDR3 region has the DNA TGTGCCAGCAGCGTAGCCCCGGGAGGCGGGGAGCTGTTTTTT. Residues: CASSVAPGGGELFF.

The chain joins TRBV19 to TRBJ1-2, with 7 positions matching TRBD1. Germline V gives CDR1 LNHDA, CDR2 SQIVND (reference sequence). V gave up 5 bases and J gave up 2 bases; unmatched junction bases: 2. The CDR3 covers 13 residues. The DNA of the CDR3 is TGTGCCAGTAGTCCGGGACAGAACTATGGCTACACCTTC. The encoded protein is CASSPGQNYGYTF.

The chain has TRBV2 and TRBJ1-3; 10 bases agree with TRBD1. The J segment lost 8 bases and the V segment lost 6 bases, leaving 1 base of the junction unmatched. The V gene's germline CDR1 is SNHLY and CDR2 FYNNEI. The CDR3 extends over 12 amino acids. This chain's CDR3 is CASRDRGDTIYF. DNA of the CDR3: TGTGCCAGCAGGGACAGGGGGGACACCATATATTTT.

The rearrangement uses TRBV2 and TRBJ2-2; 15 nucleotides match TRBD2. CDR1 SNHLY and CDR2 FYNNEI come from the germline V gene. Unmatched junction bases numbered 5, after V lost 6 bases and J lost 6 bases. This CDR3 has 16 residues. The CDR3 sequence is CASRPGLAGGAGELFF. CDR3 nucleotides: TGTGCCAGCAGACCGGGACTAGCGGGAGGCGCCGGGGAGCTGTTTTTT.

The chain combines TRBV6-6 with TRBJ2-7; 10 nucleotides align to TRBD2. The length of the CDR3 is 15 residues. V gave up 5 bases and J gave up 1 base; unmatched junction bases: 5. CDR1 and CDR2 from the germline V gene are MNHNY and SVGAGI (reference sequence). The CDR3 spells CASSPVAGGSYEQYF. The CDR3 region has the DNA TGTGCCAGCAGTCCTGTAGCGGGAGGATCCTACGAGCAGTACTTC.

The V and J genes are TRBV5-1 and TRBJ2-3; 7 nucleotides agree with TRBD2. The CDR3 runs 15 residues. The ends lost 4 bases at V and 0 bases at J; junction bases unmatched: 5. From germline, CDR1 is SGHRS and CDR2 YFSETQ. The CDR3 region is CASSPSGASTDTQYF. CDR3 coding DNA: TGCGCCAGCAGCCCGAGCGGGGCAAGCACAGATACGCAGTATTTT.

This rearrangement joins TRBV3-1 (or the pseudogene TRBV3-2) to TRBJ2-5; D unresolved. The CDR3 contains 15 residues. V was pared by 0 bases and J by 1 base, with 9 bases between. CDR1 and CDR2 (germline): LGHDT, YNNKEL (reference sequence). CDR3 protein: CASSQDSPIQETQYF. Here the CDR3 DNA reads TGTGCCAGCAGCCAAGATTCCCCTATCCAAGAGACCCAGTACTTC.

The chain employs TRBV4-3 and TRBJ2-2; maybe TRBD1 (6 bases). The germline V gene has CDR1 LGHNA and CDR2 YSLEER. This CDR3 comprises 14 residues. V was shortened by 4 bases and J by 7 bases, with 13 bases between the two germline ends. The CDR3 protein is CASSRTQGSGELFF. The CDR3 DNA follows: TGCGCCAGCAGCCGCACACAGGGAAGCGGGGAGCTGTTTTTT.

This chain uses TRBV9 with TRBJ1-5; perhaps TRBD1 as D (5 bases). The CDR3 spans 15 residues. V shed 4 bases and J shed 2 bases, with 13 bases lying between them. CDR1 is SGDLS and CDR2 is YYNGEE in the germline V gene. CDR3 bases: TGTGCCAGCAGCCCAGGGTGGGGTGGCAATCAGCCCCAGCATTTT. Protein: CASSPGWGGNQPQHF.

CDR3 region: CASGNDRANYGYTF. The CDR3 nucleotides read TGCGCCAGCGGAAACGACAGGGCGAACTATGGCTACACCTTC. This chain links TRBV4-3 with TRBJ1-2; 7 positions agree with TRBD1. The germline V gene has CDR1 LGHNA and CDR2 YSLEER. There are 14 residues in the CDR3. Trimming took 8 bases from V and 2 from J; bases not matched to a gene: 8.

The V and J genes are TRBV28 and TRBJ1-2, with no clear D. Per the germline V gene, CDR1 is MDHEN and CDR2 is SYDVKM. Between the trimmed V and J ends, which lost 2 bases and 0 bases, there was a span of 7 bases. The CDR3 is made up of 14 amino acids. The CDR3 region is CASSLPVSNYGYTF. Written as DNA, the CDR3 is TGTGCCAGCAGTTTACCAGTATCTAACTATGGCTACACCTTC.

V is TRBV5-4 and J is TRBJ2-7; TRBD1 matches at 8 bases. The CDR3 runs to 14 residues. The ends lost 4 bases at V and 3 bases at J; junction bases unmatched: 6. Germline loops: CDR1 SGHNT, CDR2 YYREEE (reference sequence). The CDR3 bases are TGTGCCAGCAGCAAACAGGGGGAGAACTACGAGCAGTACTTC. This sequence encodes CASSKQGENYEQYF.

The chain uses TRBV25-1 and TRBJ1-2, with D possibly TRBD1 on 5 matching bases. CDR3 length: 17 residues. V was trimmed by 4 bases and J by 8 bases, leaving 26 bases between them. The germline CDR1 and CDR2 sequences are MGHDK and SYGVNS. CDR3 coding DNA: TGTGCCAGCAGTGCCTCCCCATTGACAGCTCGAAAACCCGGCTACACCTTC. Its protein is CASSASPLTARKPGYTF.

The V and J genes are TRBV19 and TRBJ2-5; TRBD1 matches 11 bases. CDR1 and CDR2 (germline): LNHDA, SQIVND (reference sequence). This CDR3 contains 15 residues. J gave up 7 bases and V 8 bases, and 12 bases lay outside the gene matches. The CDR3: CASRVRPGQGVTQYF. The CDR3 bases are TGTGCCAGTCGCGTGAGACCGGGACAGGGGGTGACCCAGTACTTC.